The 27 T cell receptor beta chains given below trace back to one sample, sequenced in a study of yellow fever vaccine responses in identical twins. Via MiXCR, TCRdb re-called the RT-PCR reads, giving one row per CDR3 protein. The table includes roughly 1,700 distinct CDR3 sequences, around 78% detected once. The sequenced sample was T cells from blood (PBMCs), unsorted or a sorted subset (not recorded which), obtained before or after yellow fever vaccination (not recorded which). These receptors all come from a woman younger than 30 who received the yellow fever vaccine.

J is TRBJ2-7 and V is TRBV2; D ambiguous. Germline CDR1 SNHLY, CDR2 FYNNEI. The CDR3 is 15 residues long. The V gene lost 0 bases and the J gene lost 1 base, with 10 bases spanning the gap. CDR3 residues: CASSEAEDASYEQYF. The CDR3 DNA reads TGTGCCAGCAGTGAAGCCGAGGACGCATCCTACGAGCAGTACTTC.

The chain couples TRBV7-9 to TRBJ1-2, with D tentatively TRBD1 (5 bases). CDR3 size: 15 residues. V was cut by 6 bases and J by 5 bases, with 19 bases left in between. Germline V gene data show CDR1 as SEHNR and CDR2 as FQNEAQ (reference sequence). In DNA, the CDR3 is TGTGCCAGCAGTTACGGGGGACCCTGGGGGTATGGCTACACCTTC. Protein sequence: CASSYGGPWGYGYTF.

The chain recombines TRBV18 with TRBJ2-1; D gene ambiguous. This CDR3 is built from 11 residues. Per the germline V gene, CDR1 is KGHSH and CDR2 is LQKENI. The germline V and J ends were trimmed by 6 bases and 6 bases, with 6 bases remaining between them. This CDR3 is CASSPSNEQFF. DNA of the CDR3: TGTGCCAGCTCGCCTAGCAATGAGCAGTTCTTC.

This clonotype showed up just once. The rearrangement joins TRBV18 to TRBJ2-1, with D perhaps TRBD1 (6 bases). CDR3 length: 18 amino acids. Germline V gives CDR1 KGHSH, CDR2 LQKENI. The ends were cut back, 1 base at V and 6 bases at J, with 22 bases in the middle. The CDR3 nucleotides are TGTGCCAGCTCACCACGGGACACTAGTGGTTTGGGAAGCAATGAGCAGTTCTTC. Protein product: CASSPRDTSGLGSNEQFF.

This chain uses TRBV7-2 with TRBJ1-1; TRBD1 aligns across 7 bases. Losses at the gene ends were 1 base for V and 7 bases for J; bases not matched to a gene: 0. This CDR3 contains 12 residues. CDR1 SGHTA and CDR2 FQGNSA come from the germline V gene. This CDR3 reads CASSLGTGEAFF. CDR3 nucleotides: TGTGCCAGCAGCTTAGGGACAGGTGAAGCTTTCTTT.

The V gene is TRBV11-2, the J gene TRBJ1-2; 7 bases agree with TRBD1. CDR1 and CDR2 (germline): SGHAT, FQNNGV. There are 14 residues in the CDR3. V shed 5 bases, J shed 2 bases, and the junction held 5 bases outside the gene matches. The CDR3 region is CASSPATGNYGYTF. The CDR3 coding sequence is TGTGCCAGCAGCCCCGCGACAGGGAACTATGGCTACACCTTC. Full variable domain (rest looked up from reference TRBV11-2 and TRBJ1-2): EAGVAQSPRYKIIEKRQSVAFWCNPISGHATLYWYQQILGQGPKLLIQFQNNGVVDDSQLPKDRFSAERLKGVDSTLKIQPAKLEDSAVYLCASSPATGNYGYTFGSGTRLTVV.

This clonotype was counted once. The chain joins TRBV29-1 to TRBJ2-7; possibly TRBD1 for D (7 bases). The length of the CDR3 is 15 residues. V was shortened by 7 bases and J by 2 bases, with 21 bases between the two germline ends. Germline V gene data show CDR1 as SQVTM and CDR2 as ANQGSEA. CDR3 sequence (DNA): TGCAGCGCCAGCCCAAAGGGCAGGGGGGCCTACGAGCAGTACTTC. Translated, it gives CSASPKGRGAYEQYF.

The gene calls are TRBV28 and TRBJ2-7, with 7 bases aligning to TRBD2. With 2 bases clipped from V and 3 bases from J, the junction kept 7 bases outside the gene matches. CDR3 length equals 15 residues. Germline V CDR1 and CDR2: MDHEN, SYDVKM. CDR3 DNA: TGTGCCAGCAGTTTAGTGAACGGGGGGAGCTACGAGCAGTACTTC. Translating it yields CASSLVNGGSYEQYF.

This chain uses TRBV9 with TRBJ2-7, with D maybe TRBD1 (5 bases). This CDR3 is built from 13 residues. Germline V gene sequence: CDR1 SGDLS, CDR2 YYNGEE. Trimming removed 2 bases at V and 7 bases at J, with 13 bases between. DNA for the CDR3: TGTGCCAGCAGCGTGGGGCCTAGTGGAGAGCAGTACTTC. Protein: CASSVGPSGEQYF.

The V gene is TRBV10-3, the J gene TRBJ2-2; D is unclear. V was pared by 4 bases and J by 9 bases, with 9 bases between. Germline V gene data show CDR1 as ENHRY and CDR2 as SYGVKD. This CDR3 region has 12 residues. Here the CDR3 DNA reads TGTGCCATCAGTGGCGGCGACCGGGAGCTGTTTTTT. This codes for CAISGGDRELFF.

The V gene is TRBV29-1, the J gene TRBJ2-7; perhaps TRBD2 as D (6 bases). CDR3 length: 13 amino acids. V was clipped by 3 bases and J by 0 bases, with 9 bases between them. CDR1 SQVTM and CDR2 ANQGSEA come from the germline V gene. CDR3 nucleotides: TGCAGCGTTGATAGGGGAGGCTCCTACGAGCAGTACTTC. Protein product: CSVDRGGSYEQYF.

The V and J genes are TRBV4-2 and TRBJ2-2, with D perhaps matching TRBD1 (5 bases). The germline V gene encodes CDR1 LGHNA and CDR2 YNFKEQ. The length of the CDR3 is 16 residues. Trimming pared 1 base from V and 11 bases from J, leaving 20 bases between. The CDR3: CASSQADTLASSELFF. CDR3 nucleotide sequence: TGTGCCAGCAGCCAAGCGGACACGCTTGCGTCTAGTGAGCTGTTTTTT.

The rearrangement uses TRBV29-1 and TRBJ1-1; D is uncertain. The CDR3 extends over 11 amino acids. Germline V CDR1 and CDR2: SQVTM, ANQGSEA. V was trimmed by 5 bases and J by 2 bases, leaving 6 bases between them. For the CDR3, the DNA is TGCAGCGTTTACAGCAACACTGAAGCTTTCTTT. It translates to CSVYSNTEAFF.

The V and J genes are TRBV29-1 and TRBJ1-3; 8 bases align to TRBD1. Germline CDR1 is SQVTM and CDR2 is ANQGSEA. V lost 6 bases and J lost 3; bases outside the gene matches: 7. The CDR3 has 14 residues. The CDR3 loop reads CSVATGQVGNTIYF. The DNA for the CDR3 is TGCAGCGTGGCCACGGGACAGGTTGGAAACACCATATATTTT.

The DNA of the CDR3 is TGCAGCGTTGTCTTGTCACAGGGGGCGCAAACCGGGGAGCTGTTTTTT. Translation gives CSVVLSQGAQTGELFF. V gene TRBV29-1 combines with J gene TRBJ2-2; 9 bases match TRBD1. CDR1 and CDR2 from the germline V gene are SQVTM and ANQGSEA. The J segment lost 5 bases and the V segment lost 4 bases, leaving 11 bases of the junction unmatched. This CDR3 spans 16 amino acids.

This clonotype was seen a few times. The chain is built from TRBV11-3 and TRBJ2-5; unclear D gene. Germline loops: CDR1 SGHNT, CDR2 YENEEA. This CDR3 comprises 14 residues. V was cut by 0 bases and J by 1 base, with 6 bases left in between. The CDR3 loop is CASSLEFLQETQYF. In nucleotides, the CDR3 is TGTGCCAGCAGCTTAGAATTTCTCCAAGAGACCCAGTACTTC.

The chain has TRBV2 and TRBJ1-5, with D tentatively TRBD1 (5 bases). The germline V and J ends were trimmed by 6 bases and 6 bases, with 9 bases remaining between them. The CDR3 totals 12 residues. Germline V gives CDR1 SNHLY, CDR2 FYNNEI. CDR3 sequence (DNA): TGTGCCAGCAGCAGGGTTACTCAGCCCCAGCATTTT. It codes for CASSRVTQPQHF.

V usage is TRBV6-5 and J usage is TRBJ2-3, with D maybe TRBD2 (6 bases). With 4 bases removed from V and 2 bases from J, the gap between germline ends came to 10 bases. This CDR3 contains 14 residues. CDR1 and CDR2 from the germline V gene are MNHEY and SVGAGI. CDR3 DNA sequence: TGTGCCAGCAGTTCGGGGGAACACACAGATACGCAGTATTTT. Translating it yields CASSSGEHTDTQYF.

In the case of this clonotype: One junction end does not reproduce the germline sequence, and a read error may be involved. V usage is TRBV7-6 and J usage is TRBJ2-3; 7 bases are shared with TRBD1. Germline V gene data show CDR1 as SGHVS and CDR2 as FNYEAQ. CDR3 length: 14 residues. CDR3 sequence: CASSSWDSRDTQYF. The CDR3 DNA reads as TGTGCCAGCAGCTCCTGGGACAGCAGAGATACGCAGTATTTT.

The genes are TRBV12-3 or TRBV12-4 and TRBJ2-5, with TRBD1 matching over 9 bases. This CDR3 has 13 amino acids. Germline trimming cut 5 bases from V and 7 bases from J; bases unmatched to any gene: 5. The CDR3 loop is CASSRTGEGTQYF. The CDR3 DNA sequence: TGTGCCAGCAGTCGGACAGGGGAGGGGACCCAGTACTTC.

The rearrangement joins TRBV11-3 to TRBJ2-3; weak D call: TRBD2 (6 bases). The germline gives CDR1 SGHNT, CDR2 YENEEA. With 0 bases removed from V and 4 bases from J, the gap between germline ends came to 17 bases. The CDR3 length is 17 residues. The chain's CDR3 is CASSLDVGGSPSDTQYF. In DNA, the CDR3 is TGTGCCAGCAGCTTAGATGTTGGGGGGAGCCCTTCAGATACGCAGTATTTT.

The chain is built from TRBV7-6 and TRBJ2-2; possibly TRBD1 or TRBD2 for D (5 bases each). The CDR3 is 17 residues long. The germline V and J ends were trimmed by 0 bases and 6 bases, with 17 bases remaining between them. The germline V gene encodes CDR1 SGHVS and CDR2 FNYEAQ. CDR3 sequence: CASSLARGASGPGELFF. The DNA for the CDR3 is TGTGCCAGCAGCTTAGCGAGGGGAGCATCGGGTCCCGGGGAGCTGTTTTTT.

The V call is TRBV10-3, the J call TRBJ1-5, with D perhaps matching TRBD1 (5 bases). This CDR3 spans 15 amino acids. The ends were cut back, 0 bases at V and 8 bases at J, with 14 bases in the middle. CDR1 is ENHRY, CDR2 SYGVKD, per germline. This chain's CDR3 is CAISESEGRMEPQHF. The CDR3 bases are TGTGCCATCAGTGAGTCGGAGGGGCGGATGGAGCCCCAGCATTTT.

The chain uses TRBV20-1 and TRBJ2-5; 7 bases line up with TRBD1. The CDR3 totals 12 residues. The germline V gene encodes CDR1 DFQATT and CDR2 SNEGSKA (reference sequence). V was clipped by 2 bases and J by 6 bases; unmatched bases: 3. The DNA of the CDR3 is TGCAGTGCTAGACAGGGGGAAAAGACCCAGTACTTC. Protein: CSARQGEKTQYF.

V usage is TRBV20-1 and J usage is TRBJ1-1; no reliable D call. The CDR3 extends over 13 amino acids. Per the germline V gene, CDR1 is DFQATT and CDR2 is SNEGSKA (reference sequence). V was trimmed by 1 base and J by 5 bases, leaving 11 bases between them. In DNA, the CDR3 is TGCAGTGCTAGAGTCCCAGCGGGGACTGAAGCTTTCTTT. Its translation is CSARVPAGTEAFF.

This clonotype came up a few times. The rearrangement joins TRBV11-2 to TRBJ2-1; 12 bases fit TRBD2. The CDR3 covers 13 residues. V trimming: 7 bases; J trimming: 8 bases; junction bases outside the gene matches: 3. The germline V gene encodes CDR1 SGHAT and CDR2 FQNNGV. Here the CDR3 DNA reads TGTGCCAGCACTGCTAGCGGGAGGGATGAGCAGTTCTTC. Translated: CASTASGRDEQFF.

In this sample, this clonotype turned up once. The chain has TRBV3-1 and TRBJ2-3; maybe TRBD2 (5 bases). Germline values: CDR1 LGHDT, CDR2 YNNKEL (reference sequence). V lost 4 bases and J 6 bases, leaving 20 bases between the germline ends. The CDR3 sequence is 16 residues long. CDR3 amino acids: CASSPRIMRESDTQYF. The CDR3 coding sequence is TGTGCCAGCAGCCCGCGTATAATGAGGGAGTCCGATACGCAGTATTTT.